This T cell receptor beta chain came from a study of blood T cell repertoires in COVID-19. For the study at large: The analysed material was cDNA or gDNA that came from T cells, B-cell-depleted T cells, or PBMCs.

The germline V gene has CDR1 SGHRS and CDR2 YFSETQ. V lost 0 bases and J 0 bases, leaving 9 bases between the germline ends. CDR3 length: 15 residues. Seattle's enrolled individuals joined amid active infection and were then monitored longitudinally. Authors' processing steps: Using reference gene primer amplification, nucleated cell counts were estimated. TCRdb's copy holds only in-frame clones and misses some; the assay was immunoSEQ multiplex PCR. That table gives V, J and clone size, and the DNA gave D and trimming. Counted here are 540,000 or so clones, roughly nine tenths occurring once; the ten biggest clones make up around 7.8%.

This TCR was sampled from a woman aged 45-59 years with COVID-19, enrolled during active disease. The rearrangement uses TRBV5-1 and TRBJ1-1, with D tentatively TRBD1 (6 bases). The material sequenced was peripheral blood. CDR3 nucleotide sequence: TGCGCCAGCAGCTTGGGGACAGCCATGAACACTGAAGCTTTCTTT. Its translation is CASSLGTAMNTEAFF.